Each of the 5 T cell receptor beta chains below was sequenced from the same sample in a study of tumor-infiltrating lymphocytes in primary liver carcinoma. Co-extraction of both nucleic acids (RNA and DNA) used about 18-31 mg of unsorted bulk tissue. Constant-region priming of 500 ng total RNA yielded TCR beta cDNA. Employing slightly modified ARM-PCR, three nested multiplex PCR rounds were run, and these gave rise to the TCR beta libraries. It was with TRBV1-TRBV30 forward primers and a C-beta reverse primer that the first two PCR rounds were run, at around 9 cycles each. TCRdb itself ran the multiplex PCR reads through MiXCR, one entry per CDR3 protein. The sample lists around 120,000 distinct CDR3 sequences; around 70% were seen once. The sample taken for sequencing was tumor-adjacent normal liver tissue. These receptors were collected from a woman in her sixties or seventies with primary liver carcinoma and hepatitis B virus infection.

The chain uses TRBV25-1 and TRBJ2-2; 8 nucleotides match TRBD1. Germline assignment: CDR1 MGHDK and CDR2 SYGVNS. This CDR3 has 15 amino acids. The trim removed 8 bases at V and 3 bases at J, leaving 8 bases unmatched. In nucleotides, the CDR3 is TGTGCCAGCGCAAGACAGGGGTTGGACACCGGGGAGCTGTTTTTT. It specifies CASARQGLDTGELFF.

This clonotype has at least ten counts. The V gene is TRBV7-9, the J gene TRBJ2-1; D is unclear. The CDR3 spans 12 residues. Trimming removed 6 bases at V and 4 bases at J, with 7 bases between. Germline values: CDR1 SEHNR, CDR2 FQNEAQ (reference sequence). CDR3 bases: TGTGCCAGCAGGATGGGGTACAATGAGCAGTTCTTC. Protein product: CASRMGYNEQFF.

Concerning this clonotype itself: Mismatch with germline at one junction end may stem from a read error. This rearrangement joins TRBV11-2 to TRBJ2-1, with a weak D call TRBD2 (7 bases). The CDR3 runs 14 residues. Germline V lookup: CDR1 SGHAT, CDR2 FQNNGV. The CDR3 region is CASNVGGAVNEQFF. The CDR3 DNA is TGTGCCAGCAACGTGGGGGGGGCAGTCAATGAACAGTTCTTC.

Comment on this clonotype: This could be a read error, since a much larger clone is one nucleotide away. The genes are TRBV5-6 and TRBJ2-1; 14 bases match TRBD2. There are 17 residues in the CDR3. V trimming: 2 bases; J trimming: 9 bases; junction bases outside the gene matches: 10. CDR1 SGHDT and CDR2 YYEEEE come from the germline V gene. DNA for the CDR3: TGTGCCAGCAGCTTAAAATCGGGACTAGCGGGAGCAGGTGAGCAGTTCTTC. It translates to CASSLKSGLAGAGEQFF.

This clonotype was detected a few times. Possible read error: a much larger clone is one base away. This rearrangement joins TRBV6-5 to TRBJ2-5; TRBD2 is a possible D gene (6 bases). Germline CDR1 is MNHEY and CDR2 is SVGAGI. The CDR3 has 13 amino acids. Written as DNA, the CDR3 is TGTGTCAGCAGCCTCGGGACTCGAAAGACCCAGTACTTC. Residues: CVSSLGTRKTQYF.